This TCR beta chain comes out of a study of T cells in Graves' hyperthyroidism and ophthalmopathy. The V gene end was trimmed by 7 bases and the J gene end by 2 bases; junction bases not matched to a gene: 11. Per germline, CDR1 SGHAT and CDR2 FQNNGV. The CDR3 is 15 residues long. TCR beta CDR3 region amplification was performed from RNA transcripts. In the first-round RT-PCR of the TCR CDR3, the HTBI primer set was used. MiXCR was run by TCRdb on the multiplex PCR reads, yielding one entry per CDR3 protein. Of about 300,000 distinct CDR3 sequences in the sample, about 15% were seen once. The rearrangement joins TRBV11-2 to TRBJ2-7; 7 nucleotides line up with TRBD1. Sequencing input: blood. This receptor was taken from a man aged 25-40 years with Graves' hyperthyroidism. The CDR3 sequence: CASNRQGWLTYEQYF. CDR3 DNA sequence: TGTGCCAGCAACAGACAGGGATGGCTAACCTACGAGCAGTACTTC. Using reference TRBV11-2 and TRBJ2-7 for the parts outside the CDR3, the full variable domain is EAGVAQSPRYKIIEKRQSVAFWCNPISGHATLYWYQQILGQGPKLLIQFQNNGVVDDSQLPKDRFSAERLKGVDSTLKIQPAKLEDSAVYLCASNRQGWLTYEQYFGPGTRLTVT.